Following are 20 T cell receptor beta chains from one sample sequenced in a study of blood T cell repertoires in COVID-19. This table comes from immunoSEQ multiplex PCR, and its TCRdb copy is limited to in-frame clones, with some not included. The sample comprises about 12,000 clones, around 70% of which are singletons, and about 9.5% rests with the top ten. The source material was peripheral blood. Receptors were obtained from a man aged 55 to 70 with COVID-19, enrolled during active disease.

The chain carries TRBV11-3 and TRBJ2-6; 8 bases align to TRBD1. The germline CDR1 and CDR2 sequences are SGHNT and YENEEA. V lost 6 bases and J lost 4; bases outside the gene matches: 14. The CDR3 is 18 residues long. In DNA, the CDR3 is TGTGCCAGCAGGCCCGACAGGGGAGGAGGATTGGGGGCCAACGTCCTGACTTTC. Translating gives CASRPDRGGGLGANVLTF. Based on the CDR3 plus reference TRBV11-3 and TRBJ2-6, the full variable domain is EAGVVQSPRYKIIEKKQPVAFWCNPISGHNTLYWYLQNLGQGPELLIRYENEEAVDDSQLPKDRFSAERLKGVDSTLKIQPAELGDSAVYLCASRPDRGGGLGANVLTFGAGSRLTVL.

In this sample, this clone turned up a few times. The chain carries TRBV5-4 and TRBJ2-5, with D perhaps matching TRBD1 (6 bases). Looked up from germline, CDR1 is SGHNT and CDR2 is YYREEE (reference sequence). There are 13 residues in the CDR3. The ends were cut back, 5 bases at V and 3 bases at J, with 11 bases in the middle. The CDR3: CASRRQVEETQYF. The CDR3 nucleotides read TGTGCCAGCAGAAGACAGGTTGAAGAGACCCAGTACTTC. The full variable domain, rest sourced from reference TRBV5-4 and TRBJ2-5, is ETGVTQSPTHLIKTRGQQVTLRCSSQSGHNTVSWYQQALGQGPQFIFQYYREEENGRGNFPPRFSGLQFPNYSSELNVNALELDDSALYLCASRRQVEETQYFGPGTRLLVL.

This clone rates as medium-sized. The V call is TRBV7-9, the J call TRBJ2-7, with a weak D call TRBD1 (5 bases). The CDR3 has 15 residues. Germline lookup yields CDR1 SEHNR and CDR2 FQNEAQ (reference sequence). Trimming stripped 1 base from V and 0 bases from J, with 10 bases between. The chain's CDR3 is CASSLVQGSSYEQYF. CDR3 bases: TGTGCCAGCAGCTTAGTTCAGGGAAGCTCCTACGAGCAGTACTTC.

The rearrangement links TRBV2 to TRBJ1-1; 7 nucleotides line up with TRBD1. Looked up from germline, CDR1 is SNHLY and CDR2 is FYNNEI. This CDR3 spans 15 amino acids. The junction had 11 bases not matched to a gene; V was cut back by 7 bases and J by 3 bases. The CDR3 sequence: CASIRAGGTDTEAFF. CDR3 in DNA: TGTGCCAGCATCAGGGCGGGCGGGACAGACACTGAAGCTTTCTTT.

The chain joins TRBV11-2 to TRBJ2-7; 8 bases align to TRBD2. V lost 0 bases and J lost 3; bases outside the gene matches: 1. Germline V gene data show CDR1 as SGHAT and CDR2 as FQNNGV. This CDR3 comprises 14 residues. The CDR3 coding sequence is TGTGCCAGCAGCTTAGAAGCGGGGGTCTACGAGCAGTACTTC. It yields the protein CASSLEAGVYEQYF.

V and J are TRBV6-5 and TRBJ1-1, with 7 bases identical to TRBD1. The germline CDR1 and CDR2 sequences are MNHEY and SVGAGI. V shed 2 bases, J shed 8 bases, and the junction held 11 bases outside the gene matches. The CDR3 extends over 15 amino acids. The CDR3 sequence is CASSYLADRVLEAFF. Written as DNA, the CDR3 is TGTGCCAGCAGTTACCTGGCCGACAGGGTTTTAGAAGCTTTCTTT.

The chain links TRBV5-1 to TRBJ1-4; D not resolved. Germline V CDR1 and CDR2: SGHRS, YFSETQ. V was trimmed by 4 bases and J by 4 bases, leaving 14 bases between them. There are 15 residues in the CDR3. The CDR3 region is CASSRPDGDNEKLFF. The DNA for the CDR3 is TGCGCCAGCAGCCGGCCAGACGGAGATAATGAAAAACTGTTTTTT.

A single count supports this clone. The chain couples TRBV11-2 to TRBJ2-5, with TRBD1 as a possible D gene (6 bases). V lost 4 bases and J lost 4, with 16 bases in between. The CDR3 has 15 amino acids. Germline V gene data show CDR1 as SGHAT and CDR2 as FQNNGV. The CDR3 protein is CASSSGTNRRETQYF. The DNA for the CDR3 is TGTGCCAGCAGCTCCGGGACAAACCGGCGAGAGACCCAGTACTTC.

The chain has TRBV5-1 and TRBJ1-1, with 9 bases that match TRBD1. Germline loops: CDR1 SGHRS, CDR2 YFSETQ. Germline trimming cut 4 bases from V and 2 bases from J; bases unmatched to any gene: 9. The CDR3 consists of 16 residues. CDR3 in amino acids: CASSGADRGINTEAFF. DNA for the CDR3: TGCGCCAGCAGCGGCGCGGACAGGGGAATTAACACTGAAGCTTTCTTT.

J is TRBJ1-5 and V is TRBV4-3, with D hard to call. The germline CDR1 and CDR2 sequences are LGHNA and YSLEER. V was pared by 0 bases and J by 4 bases, with 4 bases between. The CDR3 length is 13 residues. CDR3 DNA sequence: TGCGCCAGCAGCCAAGATAGAAATCAGCCCCAGCATTTT. Residues: CASSQDRNQPQHF.

The chain employs TRBV27 and TRBJ2-2; D unresolved. Trimming took off 3 bases at V and 1 base at J, with 9 bases between the two ends. Germline CDR1 reads MNHEY; CDR2 reads SMNVEV (reference sequence). This CDR3 spans 15 amino acids. CDR3 in amino acids: CASSLGLKNTGELFF. The CDR3 DNA reads as TGTGCCAGCAGTTTGGGCTTAAAGAACACCGGGGAGCTGTTTTTT.

This rearrangement joins TRBV29-1 to TRBJ1-1, with D uncertain. V gave up 8 bases and J gave up 1 base, with 14 bases separating them. CDR3 length: 13 amino acids. Germline V lookup: CDR1 SQVTM, CDR2 ANQGSEA. The CDR3: CSLRRGANTEAFF. Here the CDR3 DNA reads TGCAGCCTCCGGCGGGGTGCGAACACTGAAGCTTTCTTT.

The chain joins TRBV11-3 to TRBJ1-6; 10 bases line up with TRBD1. The CDR3 loop spans 17 amino acids. The germline gives CDR1 SGHNT, CDR2 YENEEA. V was clipped by 4 bases and J by 4 bases; unmatched bases: 7. CDR3 amino acids: CASSSGDRGFYNSPLHF. CDR3 sequence (DNA): TGTGCCAGCAGCTCAGGGGACAGGGGATTTTATAATTCACCCCTCCACTTT.

This chain uses TRBV7-6 with TRBJ1-2; no clear D. Germline values: CDR1 SGHVS, CDR2 FNYEAQ. The CDR3 is made up of 16 amino acids. Trimming removed 3 bases from V and 0 bases from J, with 14 bases in between. The DNA of the CDR3 is TGTGCCAGCAGCTTTAACACAGACCCTGCTAACTATGGCTACACCTTC. Its protein product is CASSFNTDPANYGYTF.

The J gene is TRBJ1-2, the V gene TRBV6-5, with 7 bases fitting TRBD1. The V and J ends lost 6 bases and 7 bases, in that order; junction bases with no gene match: 5. This CDR3 contains 12 residues. The germline CDR1 and CDR2 sequences are MNHEY and SVGAGI. In DNA, the CDR3 is TGTGCCAGCAGAGACAGGGTGGGTGGCTACACCTTC. This sequence encodes CASRDRVGGYTF.

This chain joins TRBV7-9 and TRBJ2-5; 7 nucleotides agree with TRBD2. The CDR3 runs to 15 residues. The germline CDR1 and CDR2 sequences are SEHNR and FQNEAQ (reference sequence). With V trimmed by 5 bases and J by 2 bases, 8 bases remained unmatched. CDR3 in amino acids: CASSPGRDFQETQYF. CDR3 DNA: TGTGCCAGCAGCCCAGGGAGGGACTTTCAAGAGACCCAGTACTTC.

The chain combines TRBV6-2 or TRBV6-3 with TRBJ1-5; no definite D call. This CDR3 is built from 15 residues. Looked up from germline, CDR1 is MNHEY and CDR2 is SVGEGT. V gave up 5 bases and J gave up 1 base, with 12 bases separating them. The chain's CDR3 is CASSHPRNSNQPQHF. The CDR3 nucleotides read TGTGCCAGCAGTCATCCCAGAAACAGCAATCAGCCCCAGCATTTT.

A single count supports this clone. The chain uses TRBV28 and TRBJ1-2, with D uncertain. Trimming left V 1 base short and J 4 bases short, with 10 bases between. Per the germline V gene, CDR1 is MDHEN and CDR2 is SYDVKM. The CDR3 totals 14 residues. The CDR3 loop is CASSLSGVSYGYTF. CDR3 coding DNA: TGTGCCAGCAGTTTATCCGGGGTCTCCTATGGCTACACCTTC.

This clone has more than one count but fewer than ten. The chain carries TRBV19 and TRBJ1-5; a possible D gene is TRBD1 (6 bases). Deletions cut 5 bases from V and 4 bases from J, with 18 bases between. Germline V lookup: CDR1 LNHDA, CDR2 SQIVND (reference sequence). The CDR3 length is 16 residues. The CDR3 DNA reads TGTGCCAGTAGTCCTTTTGACAGGACCAGGAATCAGCCCCAGCATTTT. Residues: CASSPFDRTRNQPQHF. The variable domain in full, completed from reference TRBV19 and TRBJ1-5, reads DGGITQSPKYLFRKEGQNVTLSCEQNLNHDAMYWYRQDPGQGLRLIYYSQIVNDFQKGDIAEGYSVSREKKESFPLTVTSAQKNPTAFYLCASSPFDRTRNQPQHFGDGTRLSIL.

The V gene is TRBV4-3, the J gene TRBJ1-4; possibly TRBD1 for D (5 bases). The CDR3 spans 14 residues. Per the germline V gene, CDR1 is LGHNA and CDR2 is YSLEER. V was pared by 2 bases and J by 3 bases, with 7 bases between. As DNA, the CDR3 is TGCGCCAGCAGCCAACGGGGGGCTAATGAAAAACTGTTTTTT. This gives the protein CASSQRGANEKLFF.